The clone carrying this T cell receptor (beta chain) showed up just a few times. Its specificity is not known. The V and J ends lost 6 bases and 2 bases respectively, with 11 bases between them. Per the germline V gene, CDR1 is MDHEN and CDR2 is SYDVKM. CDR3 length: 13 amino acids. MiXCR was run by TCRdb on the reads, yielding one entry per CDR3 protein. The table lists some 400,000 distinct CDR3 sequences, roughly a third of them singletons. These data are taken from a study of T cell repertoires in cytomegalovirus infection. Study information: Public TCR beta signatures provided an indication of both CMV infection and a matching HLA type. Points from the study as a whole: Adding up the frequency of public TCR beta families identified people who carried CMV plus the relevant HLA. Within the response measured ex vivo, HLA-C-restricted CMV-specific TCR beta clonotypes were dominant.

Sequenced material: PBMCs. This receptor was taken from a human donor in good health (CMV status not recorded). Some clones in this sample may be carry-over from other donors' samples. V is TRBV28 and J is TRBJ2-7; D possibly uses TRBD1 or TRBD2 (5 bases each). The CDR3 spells CASREDNPYEQYF. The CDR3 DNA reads TGTGCCAGCAGGGAGGACAACCCCTACGAGCAGTACTTC.